This T cell receptor (beta chain) was identified during a study of T cell responses to AZD1222 COVID-19 vaccine. This clone was picked up a small number of times. As yet, its antigen is unknown. The protocol was immunoSEQ multiplex PCR, while the TCRdb copy is restricted to in-frame clones and leaves out a portion. The sample has about 83,000 clones, more than 70% seen once. Study-level points and caveats: Rises in breadth and depth of Spike-specific TCRs came after two AZD1222 doses. Clonal diversity was possibly underestimated, and white British individuals and females predominated among donors. Spike-spanning, vaccine-associated CD4 TCRs were dominant at 160-218 and 743-854. Repertoire collection took place solely once the T cell response had peaked.

CDR3 size: 16 residues. V dropped 2 bases and J dropped 5; count of bases not matched to a gene: 11. The germline V gene encodes CDR1 PRHDT and CDR2 FYEKMQ (reference sequence). The source of this sequence is an adult in good health. The source was peripheral blood, collected on day 0 of AZD1222 vaccination. This rearrangement joins TRBV13 to TRBJ2-7, with 8 bases that match TRBD2. The CDR3 protein is CASSLRSGLGVDEQYF. CDR3 DNA sequence: TGTGCCAGCAGCTTACGTTCGGGACTAGGAGTAGACGAGCAGTACTTC.